These 26 T cell receptor beta chains originate from one sample sequenced in a study of response to subunit inactivated influenza vaccine. TCRdb analysed the RT-PCR reads with MiXCR anew, one entry per CDR3 protein. Here the sample spans 500,000 to 700,000 distinct CDR3 sequences, roughly a quarter being singletons. This sample was also put to use in a study of T cells expressing NK-cell markers. That publication notes: It was by 5'RACE template switching with UMIs that TCR beta cDNA was made.

The sequences come from CD4+ T cells sorted from PBMCs, collected 11 to 12 days after vaccination. These receptor sequences come from a man in his fifties who received an inactivated influenza vaccine.

The chain carries TRBV5-1 and TRBJ2-2, with no clear D. Trimming cost V 1 base and J 0 bases, with 7 bases left between them. This CDR3 region has 15 residues. Germline CDR1 and CDR2: SGHRS and YFSETQ. The CDR3 region has the DNA TGCGCCAGCAGCTTGAAAGAAGCGAACACCGGGGAGCTGTTTTTT. Amino acid sequence: CASSLKEANTGELFF.

V is TRBV7-6 and J is TRBJ2-5, with D perhaps TRBD2 (6 bases). CDR1 and CDR2 from the germline V gene are SGHVS and FNYEAQ. This CDR3 spans 16 amino acids. The ends were cut back, 1 base at V and 5 bases at J, with 17 bases in the middle. The CDR3 protein is CASSLVWGRSRETQYF. In nucleotides, the CDR3 is TGTGCCAGCAGCTTAGTCTGGGGGAGGTCTCGGGAGACCCAGTACTTC.

Notes on this clonotype: Germline is not matched at one junction end, which may reflect a read error. V gene TRBV7-2 combines with J gene TRBJ2-7; D is ambiguous. There are 12 residues in the CDR3. Germline V gene sequence: CDR1 SGHTA, CDR2 FQGNSA. The CDR3 reads CASSSYSYGQYF. The CDR3 coding sequence is TGTGCCAGCAGCTCCTACTCCTACGGGCAGTACTTC.

The chain is built from TRBV3-1 and TRBJ2-1; unclear D gene. The CDR3 runs to 12 residues. V lost 3 bases and J lost 5, with 5 bases in between. Per germline, CDR1 LGHDT and CDR2 YNNKEL (reference sequence). The CDR3 protein is CASSQWNNEQFF. The CDR3 coding sequence is TGTGCCAGCAGCCAGTGGAACAATGAGCAGTTCTTC.

This clonotype was counted a few times. The chain combines TRBV5-1 with TRBJ2-7, with D perhaps matching TRBD1 (5 bases). Trimming pared 1 base from V and 2 bases from J, leaving 10 bases between. The CDR3 has 14 residues. The germline V gene has CDR1 SGHRS and CDR2 YFSETQ. The CDR3 coding sequence is TGCGCCAGCAGCTTGACACAGGCCACCTACGAGCAGTACTTC. This gives the protein CASSLTQATYEQYF.

The rearrangement uses TRBV10-1 and TRBJ2-3, with 10 bases lining up with TRBD2. The CDR3 is 14 residues long. From germline, CDR1 is WNHNN and CDR2 SYGVQD (reference sequence). The junction had 7 bases not matched to a gene; V was cut back by 7 bases and J by 6 bases. This chain's CDR3 is CASNTGTSVDTQYF. The CDR3 nucleotides read TGCGCCAGCAATACCGGGACTAGCGTGGATACGCAGTATTTT.

This rearrangement joins TRBV30 to TRBJ2-2, with no clear D. Germline V gives CDR1 GTSNPN, CDR2 SVGIG (reference sequence). V dropped 3 bases and J dropped 4 bases, with 18 bases sitting between them. The CDR3 extends over 16 amino acids. CDR3 region: CAWRPRGGRSTGELFF. DNA of the CDR3: TGTGCCTGGAGACCCCGAGGCGGCAGGTCCACCGGGGAGCTGTTTTTT. Full variable domain (outside the CDR3, taken from reference TRBV30 and TRBJ2-2): SQTIHQWPATLVQPVGSPLSLECTVEGTSNPNLYWYRQAAGRGLQLLFYSVGIGQISSEVPQNLSASRPQDRQFILSSKKLLLSDSGFYLCAWRPRGGRSTGELFFGEGSRLTVL.

The chain uses TRBV5-1 and TRBJ1-5; perhaps TRBD1 as D (6 bases). Germline loops: CDR1 SGHRS, CDR2 YFSETQ. This CDR3 has 15 residues. V lost 4 bases to trimming and J lost 2 bases, with 13 bases between them. The CDR3: CASSPHGGGNQPQHF. CDR3 nucleotide sequence: TGCGCCAGCAGCCCCCACGGGGGCGGCAATCAGCCCCAGCATTTT. The whole variable domain, remainder taken from reference TRBV5-1 and TRBJ1-5, is KAGVTQTPRYLIKTRGQQVTLSCSPISGHRSVSWYQQTPGQGLQFLFEYFSETQRNKGNFPGRFSGRQFSNSRSEMNVSTLELGDSALYLCASSPHGGGNQPQHFGDGTRLSIL.

The V call is TRBV20-1, the J call TRBJ1-2; the D is unclear. V lost 3 bases to trimming and J lost 6 bases, with 5 bases between them. CDR3 length: 10 residues. Looked up from germline, CDR1 is DFQATT and CDR2 is SNEGSKA (reference sequence). The CDR3 loop reads CSARGNGYTF. The CDR3 DNA follows: TGCAGTGCTAGGGGGAATGGCTACACCTTC.

This chain uses TRBV29-1 with TRBJ2-2; 9 nucleotides line up with TRBD1. The ends lost 6 bases at V and 5 bases at J; junction bases unmatched: 10. The CDR3 is 15 residues long. The V gene's germline CDR1 is SQVTM and CDR2 ANQGSEA. DNA for the CDR3: TGCAGCGTCCTAAGGGGGACAGGGAGGACCGGGGAGCTGTTTTTT. Translation gives CSVLRGTGRTGELFF.

This chain links TRBV20-1 with TRBJ2-7, with D tentatively TRBD1 (5 bases). The ends were cut back, 7 bases at V and 4 bases at J, with 11 bases in the middle. CDR3 length equals 11 residues. CDR1 and CDR2 from the germline V gene are DFQATT and SNEGSKA (reference sequence). As DNA, the CDR3 is TGCAGTGAGAAAGGGGATTACGAGCAGTACTTC. The encoded protein is CSEKGDYEQYF.

The chain is built from TRBV30 and TRBJ2-3; TRBD1 might be the D (6 bases). The germline gives CDR1 GTSNPN, CDR2 SVGIG (reference sequence). The CDR3 runs 13 residues. Trimming cost V 2 bases and J 9 bases, with 15 bases left between them. DNA of the CDR3: TGTGCCTGGAGTTTGGGGGCCGACGTGACGCAGTATTTT. Translation gives CAWSLGADVTQYF.

The chain combines TRBV12-3 or TRBV12-4 with TRBJ2-1; tentatively, D is TRBD1 (6 bases). This CDR3 has 14 amino acids. Between the trimmed V and J ends, which lost 2 bases and 15 bases, there was a span of 20 bases. The CDR3 DNA is TGTGCCAGCAGTTTACCCCGACAGGTAGACGGCCCGTTCTTC. This translates into CASSLPRQVDGPFF.

V gene TRBV12-3 or TRBV12-4 combines with J gene TRBJ1-1; D is unresolved. The V and J ends lost 6 bases and 5 bases respectively, with 10 bases between them. This CDR3 is built from 12 residues. The CDR3 loop reads CASRAWETEAFF. As DNA, the CDR3 is TGTGCCAGCAGGGCCTGGGAGACTGAAGCTTTCTTT.

This chain joins TRBV4-1 and TRBJ2-1; D call uncertain. The germline V gene has CDR1 MGHRA and CDR2 YSYEKL. V was shortened by 5 bases and J by 10 bases, with 9 bases between the two germline ends. The CDR3 spans 11 residues. The CDR3 reads CASSARWEQFF. For the CDR3, the DNA is TGCGCCAGCAGCGCACGTTGGGAGCAGTTCTTC.

The V gene is TRBV27, the J gene TRBJ1-6; D is uncertain. CDR1 and CDR2 from the germline V gene are MNHEY and SMNVEV (reference sequence). The CDR3 runs 15 residues. V lost 1 base, J lost 7 bases, and 11 bases lay in between. CDR3 residues: CASSLFTTGNSPLHF. CDR3 bases: TGTGCCAGCAGTTTATTCACCACCGGGAATTCACCCCTCCACTTT.

The V and J genes are TRBV15 and TRBJ2-7; 7 bases line up with TRBD1. Germline loops: CDR1 LNHNV, CDR2 YYDKDF (reference sequence). CDR3 length: 13 residues. Trimming at V came to 7 bases and at J to 6 bases, leaving 9 bases not matched to a gene. The CDR3 DNA follows: TGTGCCACCACCACGAGACAGGGCTTCGAGCAGTACTTC. Amino acids: CATTTRQGFEQYF.

J is TRBJ2-5 and V is TRBV29-1, with D perhaps matching TRBD1 (5 bases). Trimming shortened V by 7 bases and J by 5 bases, and 14 bases separated the two germline ends. The germline CDR1 and CDR2 sequences are SQVTM and ANQGSEA. The CDR3 runs 12 residues. The CDR3 spells CSAEGKGETQYF. The CDR3 bases are TGCAGCGCCGAAGGCAAGGGGGAGACCCAGTACTTC.

The chain carries TRBV7-2 and TRBJ2-7; D may be TRBD1 (5 bases). The CDR3 has 15 residues. CDR1 and CDR2 (germline): SGHTA, FQGNSA. Trimming pared 5 bases from V and 0 bases from J, leaving 14 bases between. CDR3 DNA: TGTGCCAGCAGCCGAAACCCTCAGGGCTCCTACGAGCAGTACTTC. This codes for CASSRNPQGSYEQYF.

This clonotype was picked up a small number of times. This sequence joins TRBV5-6 and TRBJ2-3; TRBD2 matches 11 bases. This CDR3 comprises 17 residues. CDR1 is SGHDT and CDR2 is YYEEEE in the germline V gene. J lost 8 bases, V lost 0 bases, and 11 bases had no gene match. The CDR3 nucleotides are TGTGCCAGCAGCTTGGGGCCCAGACTAGCGGGGTCAGGTACGCAGTATTTT. Protein sequence: CASSLGPRLAGSGTQYF. Using reference TRBV5-6 and TRBJ2-3 for the parts outside the CDR3, the full variable domain is DAGVTQSPTHLIKTRGQQVTLRCSPKSGHDTVSWYQQALGQGPQFIFQYYEEEERQRGNFPDRFSGHQFPNYSSELNVNALLLGDSALYLCASSLGPRLAGSGTQYFGPGTRLTVL.

This chain uses TRBV7-2 with TRBJ1-5; TRBD1 is a possible D gene (6 bases). V was clipped by 4 bases and J by 5 bases, with 9 bases between them. CDR3 length equals 13 residues. Per germline, CDR1 SGHTA and CDR2 FQGNSA. As DNA, the CDR3 is TGTGCCAGCAGCTACTACAGGGATCAGCCCCAGCATTTT. Translating gives CASSYYRDQPQHF.

V is TRBV4-3 and J is TRBJ2-7; D gene ambiguous. The CDR3 has 15 residues. Germline assignment: CDR1 LGHNA and CDR2 YSLEER. V was cut by 0 bases and J by 4 bases, with 13 bases left in between. The CDR3 loop reads CASSQDRSLGYEQYF. The CDR3, as DNA: TGCGCCAGCAGCCAAGATCGGTCACTGGGATACGAGCAGTACTTC.

The chain recombines TRBV5-1 with TRBJ2-3; a possible D gene is TRBD2 (6 bases). CDR1 and CDR2 (germline): SGHRS, YFSETQ. The V end lost 4 bases, the J end lost 0 bases, and 15 bases lay between the germline ends. CDR3 length: 16 amino acids. This chain's CDR3 is CASSRSGTSSTDTQYF. The CDR3 DNA reads TGCGCCAGCAGCCGGTCTGGGACTTCTAGCACAGATACGCAGTATTTT. Based on the CDR3 plus reference TRBV5-1 and TRBJ2-3, the full variable domain is KAGVTQTPRYLIKTRGQQVTLSCSPISGHRSVSWYQQTPGQGLQFLFEYFSETQRNKGNFPGRFSGRQFSNSRSEMNVSTLELGDSALYLCASSRSGTSSTDTQYFGPGTRLTVL.

This clonotype showed up many times. V and J are TRBV29-1 and TRBJ2-1; either TRBD1 or TRBD2 may fit D (5 bases each). This CDR3 comprises 15 residues. The germline V gene has CDR1 SQVTM and CDR2 ANQGSEA. V was cut by 7 bases and J by 0 bases, with 16 bases left in between. This chain's CDR3 is CSAPTGGGSYNEQFF. The CDR3 DNA reads as TGCAGCGCCCCAACAGGTGGGGGCTCCTACAATGAGCAGTTCTTC.

This clonotype occurred a few times. This CDR3 is missing its conserved last phenylalanine or tryptophan, likely due to a read error. The chain links TRBV7-2 to TRBJ1-5; 10 positions agree with TRBD1. Germline V lookup: CDR1 SGHTA, CDR2 FQGNSA. The CDR3 is 15 residues long. V lost 5 bases and J lost 5; bases outside the gene matches: 6. CDR3 sequence: CASSTTGGVYQPQHL. Here the CDR3 DNA reads TGTGCCAGCAGCACGACAGGGGGCGTATATCAGCCCCAGCATCTT.

This clonotype occurred a few times. The V call is TRBV4-3, the J call TRBJ1-1, with D perhaps TRBD1 (5 bases). Trimming left V 3 bases short and J 7 bases short, with 15 bases between. The CDR3 sequence is 14 residues long. Germline-derived CDR1 and CDR2 are LGHNA and YSLEER. This CDR3 is CASSHGPGLGEAFF. For the CDR3, the DNA is TGCGCCAGCAGCCACGGGCCAGGGCTTGGTGAAGCTTTCTTT.